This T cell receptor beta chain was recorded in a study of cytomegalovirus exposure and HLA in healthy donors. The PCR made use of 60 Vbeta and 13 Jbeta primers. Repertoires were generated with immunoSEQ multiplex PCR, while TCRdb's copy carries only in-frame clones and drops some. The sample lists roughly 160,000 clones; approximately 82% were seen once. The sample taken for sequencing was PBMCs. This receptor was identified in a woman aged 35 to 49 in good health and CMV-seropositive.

The CDR3 region has the DNA TGTGCCAGCAGTGGACAGGGGCCGGGGGAGCAGTACTTC. Its protein product is CASSGQGPGEQYF. This chain connects TRBV2 to TRBJ2-7; 8 nucleotides match TRBD1. The V gene end was trimmed by 4 bases and the J gene end by 7 bases; junction bases not matched to a gene: 6. Germline CDR1 and CDR2: SNHLY and FYNNEI. The CDR3 covers 13 residues.